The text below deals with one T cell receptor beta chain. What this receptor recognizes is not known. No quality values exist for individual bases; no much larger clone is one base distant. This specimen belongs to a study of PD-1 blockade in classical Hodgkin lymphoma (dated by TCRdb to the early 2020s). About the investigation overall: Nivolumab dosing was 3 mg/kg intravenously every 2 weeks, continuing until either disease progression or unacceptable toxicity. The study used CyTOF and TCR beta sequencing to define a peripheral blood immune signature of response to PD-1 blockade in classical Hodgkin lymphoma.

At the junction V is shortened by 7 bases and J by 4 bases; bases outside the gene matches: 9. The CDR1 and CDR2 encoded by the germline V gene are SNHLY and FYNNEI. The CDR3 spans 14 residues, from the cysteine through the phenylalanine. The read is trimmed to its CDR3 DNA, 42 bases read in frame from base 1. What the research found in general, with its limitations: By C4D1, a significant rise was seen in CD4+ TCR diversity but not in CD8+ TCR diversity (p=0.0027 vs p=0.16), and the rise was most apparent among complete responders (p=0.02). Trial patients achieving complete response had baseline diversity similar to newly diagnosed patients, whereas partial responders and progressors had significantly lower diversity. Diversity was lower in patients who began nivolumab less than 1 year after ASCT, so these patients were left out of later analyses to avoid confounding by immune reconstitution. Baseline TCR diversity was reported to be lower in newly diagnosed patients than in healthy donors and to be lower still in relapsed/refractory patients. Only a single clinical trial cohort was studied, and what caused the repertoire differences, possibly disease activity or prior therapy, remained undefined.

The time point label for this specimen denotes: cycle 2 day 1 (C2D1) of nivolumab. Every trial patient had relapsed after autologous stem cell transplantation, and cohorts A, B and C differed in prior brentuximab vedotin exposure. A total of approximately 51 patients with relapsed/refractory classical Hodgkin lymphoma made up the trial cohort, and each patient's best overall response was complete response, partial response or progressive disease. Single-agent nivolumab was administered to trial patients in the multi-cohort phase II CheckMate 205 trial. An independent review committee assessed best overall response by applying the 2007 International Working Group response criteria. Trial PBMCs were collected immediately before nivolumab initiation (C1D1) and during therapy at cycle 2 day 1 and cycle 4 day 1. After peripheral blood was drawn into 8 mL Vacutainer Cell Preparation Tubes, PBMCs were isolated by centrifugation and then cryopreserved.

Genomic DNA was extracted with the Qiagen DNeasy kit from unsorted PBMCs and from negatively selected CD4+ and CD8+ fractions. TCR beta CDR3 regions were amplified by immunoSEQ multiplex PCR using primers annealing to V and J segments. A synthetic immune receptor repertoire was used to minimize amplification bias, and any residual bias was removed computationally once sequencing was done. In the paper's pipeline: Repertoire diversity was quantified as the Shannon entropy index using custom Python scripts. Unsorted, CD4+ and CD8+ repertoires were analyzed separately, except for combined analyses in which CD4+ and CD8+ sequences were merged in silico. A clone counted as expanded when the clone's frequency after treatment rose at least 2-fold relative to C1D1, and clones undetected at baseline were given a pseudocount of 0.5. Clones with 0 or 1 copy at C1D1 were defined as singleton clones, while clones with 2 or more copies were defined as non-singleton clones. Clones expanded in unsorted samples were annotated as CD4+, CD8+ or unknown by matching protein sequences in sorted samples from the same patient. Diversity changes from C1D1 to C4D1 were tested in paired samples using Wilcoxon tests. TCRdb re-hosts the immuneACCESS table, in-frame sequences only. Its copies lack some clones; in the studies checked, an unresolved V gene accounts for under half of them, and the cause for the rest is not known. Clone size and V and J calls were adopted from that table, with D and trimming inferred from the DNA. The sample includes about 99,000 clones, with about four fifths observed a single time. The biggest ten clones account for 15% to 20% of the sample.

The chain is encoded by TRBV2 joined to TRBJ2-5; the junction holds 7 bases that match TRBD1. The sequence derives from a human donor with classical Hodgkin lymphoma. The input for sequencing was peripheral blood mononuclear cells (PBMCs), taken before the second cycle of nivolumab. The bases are TGTGCCAGCAACATCGACAGGGACGGAGAGACCCAGTACTTC. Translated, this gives CASNIDRDGETQYF.